This T cell receptor beta chain appears in the sequencing data of a study of T cell responses to AZD1222 COVID-19 vaccine. The germline gives CDR1 LNHDA, CDR2 SQIVND (reference sequence). The CDR3 covers 19 residues. V was pared by 2 bases and J by 1 base, with 16 bases of the junction left unmatched. Method: immunoSEQ multiplex PCR; TCRdb's copy keeps in-frame clones and lacks some. The table includes 200,000 or so clones, approximately 94% detected once. This clone showed up just once. Its target is not known. Analysis merged second doses at about 4 or about 12 weeks. The study, taken as a whole, reports: Two AZD1222 doses significantly raised spike-specific TCR breadth and depth over controls. In all cases, repertoires were sampled only after the peak T cell response. Donors were mostly white British, more females; clonal diversity possibly underestimated.

This chain connects TRBV19 to TRBJ1-1; 7 bases agree with TRBD1. This receptor was obtained from an adult who received the AZD1222 COVID-19 vaccine. The sample here was peripheral blood, taken 28 days after the second AZD1222 dose. CDR3 residues: CASSILFRDSPSGNTEAFF. CDR3 in DNA: TGTGCCAGTAGTATACTCTTCCGGGACAGTCCCTCGGGGAACACTGAAGCTTTCTTT.